A selection of T cell receptor beta chains follows, all from one sample in a study of T-cell reconstitution after alpha-beta-depleted transplantation in children. One entry per CDR3 protein results from TCRdb running MiXCR on the PCR reads. The data contain roughly 500,000 distinct CDR3 sequences, approximately 16% of them singletons. The source material was PBMCs from the stem cell graft donor, sampled from the stem cell graft. These receptors came from a human donor who donated a stem cell graft to a child with acute lymphoblastic leukemia. CDR3s include the opening cysteine and the closing phenylalanine or tryptophan.

>TRBV12-3/TRBV12-4|TRBJ1-6
CASSTGNSYNSPLHF
>TRBV7-9|TRBJ1-5
CASSSWGWPQHF
>TRBV7-8|TRBJ2-1
CASSLVSGSRNEQFF
>TRBV3-1|TRBJ1-6
CASSQEVPGAGPLHF
>TRBV7-2|TRBJ2-3
CASSLRPPDTQYF
>TRBV2|TRBJ1-1
CASRAGQLNTEAFF
>TRBV4-1|TRBJ2-2
CASSQEGGRVGELFF
>TRBV9|TRBJ2-1
CASSVEDAGGHEQFF
>TRBV19|TRBJ1-5
CASSIDPYSNQPQHF
>TRBV20-1|TRBJ2-2
CSASEVASGSRTGGELFF
>TRBV9|TRBJ2-3
CASSVDSYTDTQYF
>TRBV5-1|TRBJ1-3
CASSRDSAVSGNTIYF
>TRBV6-5|TRBJ2-3
CASSSQGISSLTDTQYF
>TRBV5-1|TRBJ2-1
CASSGGGTYNEQFF
>TRBV5-1|TRBJ2-5
CASSLEVSGRARQETQYF
>TRBV6-1|TRBJ2-2
CASGDPNTGELFF
>TRBV27|TRBJ2-7
CASSPGTGASSYEQYF
>TRBV7-9|TRBJ2-7
CASSSDRVWEQYF
>TRBV18|TRBJ2-5
CASSEGLAGPETQYF
>TRBV5-5|TRBJ2-7
CASSSRTVTSYEQYF
>TRBV7-6|TRBJ2-7
CASSSGIGSYEQYF
>TRBV4-2|TRBJ2-7
CASSQDLSGTVYEQYF
>TRBV19|TRBJ2-7
CASSSLSTGAYEQYF
>TRBV5-1|TRBJ1-4
CASSLDGARTFF
>TRBV7-2|TRBJ2-7
CASSLVLAGVPYEQYF
>TRBV7-6|TRBJ2-3
CASSLAALAGVDTQYF
>TRBV7-8|TRBJ2-7
CASSLARTALEQYF
>TRBV14|TRBJ2-7
CASSLLAGDLREQYF
>TRBV9|TRBJ1-2
CASSGLGIGDGYTF
>TRBV10-2|TRBJ2-7
CASRKGGGGNIYEQYF
>TRBV12-3/TRBV12-4|TRBJ2-4
CASSLQGVGKNIQYF
>TRBV20-1|TRBJ2-1
CSASRGDISYNEQFF
>TRBV21-1|TRBJ2-1
CPSSRREGNEQFF
>TRBV11-1|TRBJ2-1
CASSLETDRAYNEQFF
>TRBV11-2|TRBJ2-5
CASSFGGLSERESTETQYF
>TRBV10-1|TRBJ1-1
CASSSGVGNTEAFF
>TRBV10-3|TRBJ2-1
CAISADTGFGPNEQFF
>TRBV20-1|TRBJ2-1
CSASPPSGINEQFF
>TRBV7-3|TRBJ2-7
CASSLRGGSVNEQYF
>TRBV24-1|TRBJ1-2
CATSDEGGYGYGYTF
>TRBV12-3/TRBV12-4|TRBJ2-6
CASSVRSGANVLTF
>TRBV6-2/TRBV6-3|TRBJ2-7
CASLGQGAYEQYF
>TRBV5-5|TRBJ2-7
CASSSGRPTYEQYF
>TRBV6-1|TRBJ1-5
CASRDSPGNQPHHF